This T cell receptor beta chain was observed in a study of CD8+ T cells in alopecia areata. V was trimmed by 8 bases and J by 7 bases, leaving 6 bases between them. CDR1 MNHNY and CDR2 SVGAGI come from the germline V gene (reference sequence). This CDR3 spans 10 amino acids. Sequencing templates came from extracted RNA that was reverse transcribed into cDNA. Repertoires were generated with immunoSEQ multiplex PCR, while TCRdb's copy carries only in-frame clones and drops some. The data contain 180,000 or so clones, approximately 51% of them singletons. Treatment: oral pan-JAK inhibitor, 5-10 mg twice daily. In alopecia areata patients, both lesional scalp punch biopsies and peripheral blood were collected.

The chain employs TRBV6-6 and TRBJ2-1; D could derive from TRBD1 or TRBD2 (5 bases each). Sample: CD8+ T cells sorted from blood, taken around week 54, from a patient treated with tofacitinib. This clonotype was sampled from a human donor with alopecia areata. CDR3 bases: TGTGCCAGCGAGGGGAATGAGCAGTTCTTC. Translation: CASEGNEQFF.